A single sample is the source of the 6 T cell receptor beta chains below, sequenced in a study of OX40 agonist ivuxolimab in advanced cancers. Profiled with immunoSEQ multiplex PCR; TCRdb holds only in-frame clones, not every one. Among about 80,000 clones listed, around four fifths were seen once. The sample in question was CD4+ or CD8+ T cells sorted from blood, obtained in a trial of the OX40 agonist ivuxolimab. The source of these receptors is an adult with an advanced solid tumor such as melanoma, head and neck, liver or kidney cancer.

The chain employs TRBV6-6 and TRBJ2-5, with D possibly matching TRBD2 (6 bases). In germline, CDR1 is MNHNY, CDR2 SVGAGI (reference sequence). This CDR3 has 14 amino acids. V shed 0 bases and J shed 5 bases, with 10 bases lying between them. The CDR3: CASSYSGGVETQYF. As DNA, the CDR3 is TGTGCCAGCAGTTACTCAGGAGGGGTTGAGACCCAGTACTTC.

The chain links TRBV7-2 to TRBJ2-7; no reliable D call. The CDR3 is 15 amino acids. Germline CDR1 and CDR2: SGHTA and FQGNSA. V lost 1 base to trimming and J lost 0 bases, with 10 bases between them. As DNA, the CDR3 is TGTGCCAGCAGCTTAGACGACTTCGACTCCTACGAGCAGTACTTC. It specifies CASSLDDFDSYEQYF.

This rearrangement joins TRBV28 to TRBJ1-1; TRBD1 is a possible D gene (5 bases). Trimming cost V 8 bases and J 1 base, with 14 bases left between them. From germline, CDR1 is MDHEN and CDR2 SYDVKM. CDR3 size: 14 residues. The CDR3 DNA is TGTGCCAGCCCCGGGGGGGGGAGGAACACTGAAGCTTTCTTT. Encoded protein: CASPGGGRNTEAFF.

The chain uses TRBV7-6 and TRBJ2-1, with 9 bases that match TRBD1. Germline lookup yields CDR1 SGHVS and CDR2 FNYEAQ. Trimming cost V 5 bases and J 8 bases; bases outside gene matches: 10. The CDR3 has 15 residues. CDR3 region: CASSPRDRADDEQFF. The CDR3 DNA sequence: TGTGCCAGCAGCCCACGGGACAGGGCGGACGATGAGCAGTTCTTC.

This sequence joins TRBV19 and TRBJ1-6; the D gene is possibly TRBD1 (5 bases). The V gene's germline CDR1 is LNHDA and CDR2 SQIVND (reference sequence). The CDR3 covers 16 residues. Trimming removed 2 bases at V and 9 bases at J, with 17 bases between. The CDR3 DNA is TGTGCCAGTAGTATATCGCAAGTAGCTGGGGGTTCACCCCTCCACTTT. Amino acid sequence: CASSISQVAGGSPLHF. Looking up the rest from reference TRBV19 and TRBJ1-6 gives the full variable domain: DGGITQSPKYLFRKEGQNVTLSCEQNLNHDAMYWYRQDPGQGLRLIYYSQIVNDFQKGDIAEGYSVSREKKESFPLTVTSAQKNPTAFYLCASSISQVAGGSPLHFGNGTRLTVT.

The chain has TRBV7-6 and TRBJ1-1, with D possibly being TRBD1 (6 bases). This CDR3 is 13 amino acids long. The germline CDR1 and CDR2 sequences are SGHVS and FNYEAQ. V was cut by 1 base and J by 7 bases, with 10 bases left in between. The CDR3, as DNA: TGTGCCAGCAGCTTAGGGCAGGGGCGTGAAGCTTTCTTT. Amino acid sequence: CASSLGQGREAFF.